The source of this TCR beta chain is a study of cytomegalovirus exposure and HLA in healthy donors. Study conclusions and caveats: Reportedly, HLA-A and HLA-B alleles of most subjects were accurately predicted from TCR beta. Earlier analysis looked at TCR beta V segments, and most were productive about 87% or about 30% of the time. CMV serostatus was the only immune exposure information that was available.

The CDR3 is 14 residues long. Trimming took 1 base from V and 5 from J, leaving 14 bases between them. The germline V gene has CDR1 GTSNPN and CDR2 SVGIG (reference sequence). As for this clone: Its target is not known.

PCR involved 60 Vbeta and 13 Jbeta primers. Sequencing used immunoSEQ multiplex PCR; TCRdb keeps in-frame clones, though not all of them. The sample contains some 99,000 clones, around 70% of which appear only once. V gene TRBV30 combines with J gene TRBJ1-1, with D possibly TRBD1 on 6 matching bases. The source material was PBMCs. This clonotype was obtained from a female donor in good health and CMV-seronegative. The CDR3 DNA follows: TGTGCCTGGAGTGGGAAACAGGGTAATACTGAAGCTTTCTTT. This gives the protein CAWSGKQGNTEAFF.